The 2 T cell receptor beta chains in this list originate from one sample, sequenced in a study of breast tumors, draining lymph nodes, adjacent tissues. Breast cancer patients provided tissue from their axillary draining lymph nodes. TCRdb re-derived calls from the multiplex PCR reads in MiXCR, one entry per CDR3 protein. This sample has about 230,000 distinct CDR3 sequences, with about a third found just once. The material sequenced was axillary lymph node tissue. The receptor source for this set is a female donor with breast cancer. Some clones in this sample may be carry-over from other donors' samples.

The chain has TRBV29-1 and TRBJ2-3; no reliable D call. Germline V CDR1 and CDR2: SQVTM, ANQGSEA. V gave up 2 bases and J gave up 6 bases, with 12 bases separating them. This CDR3 contains 13 residues. DNA for the CDR3: TGCAGCGTTGAATGGCTATTTGTGGATACGCAGTATTTT. Protein sequence: CSVEWLFVDTQYF.

V usage is TRBV6-1 and J usage is TRBJ1-4, with 10 bases aligning to TRBD1. The CDR3 covers 15 residues. The germline V gene has CDR1 MNHNS and CDR2 SASEGT. Trimming removed 6 bases from V and 8 bases from J; junction bases left unmatched: 9. The CDR3 coding sequence is TGTGCCAGCAGGGCCCGACAGGGGGCCCTCGAAAAACTGTTTTTT. Translated, it gives CASRARQGALEKLFF.